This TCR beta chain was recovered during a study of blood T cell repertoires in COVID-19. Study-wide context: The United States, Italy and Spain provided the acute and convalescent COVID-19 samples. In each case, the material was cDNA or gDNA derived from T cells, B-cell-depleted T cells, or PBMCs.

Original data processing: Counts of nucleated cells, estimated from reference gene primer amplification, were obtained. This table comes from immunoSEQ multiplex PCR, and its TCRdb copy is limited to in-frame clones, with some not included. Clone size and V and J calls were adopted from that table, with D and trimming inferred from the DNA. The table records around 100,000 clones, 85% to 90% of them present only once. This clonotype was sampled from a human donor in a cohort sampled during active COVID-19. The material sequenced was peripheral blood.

The CDR3 DNA sequence: TGTGCCAGCAGCTTCTCCACTGATCAGCCCCAGCATTTT. Its translation is CASSFSTDQPQHF. The gene calls are TRBV7-3 and TRBJ1-5, with no clear D. The CDR3 contains 13 residues. The V end was cut by 3 bases, the J end by 5 bases, with 8 bases between. Germline CDR1 SGHTA, CDR2 FQGTGA.